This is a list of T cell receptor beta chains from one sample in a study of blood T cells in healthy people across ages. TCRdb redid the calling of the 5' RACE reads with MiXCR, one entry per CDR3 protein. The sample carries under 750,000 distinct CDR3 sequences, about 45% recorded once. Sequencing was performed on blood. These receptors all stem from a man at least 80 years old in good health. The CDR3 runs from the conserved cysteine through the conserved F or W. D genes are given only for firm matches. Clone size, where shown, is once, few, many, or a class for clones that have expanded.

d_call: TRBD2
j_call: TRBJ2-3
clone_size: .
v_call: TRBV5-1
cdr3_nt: TGCGCCAGCAGCTTGACTAGCGGGATATCGGATACGCAGTATTTT
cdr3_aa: CASSLTSGISDTQYF

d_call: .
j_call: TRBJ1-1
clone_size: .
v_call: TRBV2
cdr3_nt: TGTGCCAGCAGTGACGAGGGGATTGGGAACACTGAAGCTTTCTTT
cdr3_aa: CASSDEGIGNTEAFF

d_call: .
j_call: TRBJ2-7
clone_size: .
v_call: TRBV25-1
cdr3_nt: TGTGCCAGCAGTGAATCGGGCGGGGTATCCTACGAGCAGTACTTC
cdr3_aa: CASSESGGVSYEQYF

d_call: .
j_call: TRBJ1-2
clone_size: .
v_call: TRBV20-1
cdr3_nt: TGCAGTGCTAGAGATCGCGACAATAACTATGGCTACACCTTC
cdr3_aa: CSARDRDNNYGYTF

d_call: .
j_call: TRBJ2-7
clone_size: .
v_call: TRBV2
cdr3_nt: TGTGCCAGCAGTGAAGGGGCTAGCGTCTACAATGAGCAGTACTTC
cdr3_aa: CASSEGASVYNEQYF

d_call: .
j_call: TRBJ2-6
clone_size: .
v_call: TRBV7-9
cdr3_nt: TGTGCCAGCAGCTTAGTGGGACCTAATTCTGGGGCCAACGTCCTGACTTTC
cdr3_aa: CASSLVGPNSGANVLTF

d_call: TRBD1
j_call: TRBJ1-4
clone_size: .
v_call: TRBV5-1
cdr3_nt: TGCGCCAGCAGGGAACAAACAGGGGAGGCTAATGAAAAACTGTTTTTT
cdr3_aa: CASREQTGEANEKLFF

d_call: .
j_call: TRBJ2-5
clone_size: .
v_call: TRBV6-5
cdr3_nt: TGTGCCAGCAGTGACTCCTCTAGCCACAAGCAGTACTTC
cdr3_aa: CASSDSSSHKQYF

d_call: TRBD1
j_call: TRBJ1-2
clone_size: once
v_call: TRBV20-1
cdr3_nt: TGCAGTGCTAGAGATCCGGCAGGGGGAAGCTATGGCTACACCTTC
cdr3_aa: CSARDPAGGSYGYTF

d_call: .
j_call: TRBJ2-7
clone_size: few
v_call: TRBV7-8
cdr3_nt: TGTGCCAGCAGCTATCGACTGGGGACCTACGAGCAGTACTTC
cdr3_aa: CASSYRLGTYEQYF

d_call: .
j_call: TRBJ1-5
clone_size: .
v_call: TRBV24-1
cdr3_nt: TGTGCCACCAGTGATTTTAATTCAGATACGCAGCATTTT
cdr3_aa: CATSDFNSDTQHF

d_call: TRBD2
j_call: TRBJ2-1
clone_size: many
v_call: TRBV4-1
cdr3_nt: TGCGCCAGCAGCCAAGCTTTTGGCGGGGGGGCCGGGAATGAGCAGTTCTTC
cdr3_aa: CASSQAFGGGAGNEQFF

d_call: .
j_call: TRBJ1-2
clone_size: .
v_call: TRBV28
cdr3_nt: TGTGCCAGCAGTTTACCAGTCTATGGCTACACCTTC
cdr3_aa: CASSLPVYGYTF

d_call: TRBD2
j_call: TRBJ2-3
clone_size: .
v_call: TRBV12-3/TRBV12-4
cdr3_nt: TGTGCCAGCAGGGTCGCGGGACTAGCGGTAGATACGCAGTATTTT
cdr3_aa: CASRVAGLAVDTQYF

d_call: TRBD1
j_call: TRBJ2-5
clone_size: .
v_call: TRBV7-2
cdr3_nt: TGTGCCAGCAGCCCCAATGGACAGGGAGAGACCCAGTACTTC
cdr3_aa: CASSPNGQGETQYF

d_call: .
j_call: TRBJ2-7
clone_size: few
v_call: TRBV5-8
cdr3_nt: TGTGCCAGCAGCCCGGGGGCAGTGAACTACGCGCAGTACTTC
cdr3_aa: CASSPGAVNYAQYF

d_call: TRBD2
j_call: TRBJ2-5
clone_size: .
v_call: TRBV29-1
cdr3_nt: TGCAGCGTTGACGGGGGACTAGCGGGAGGGCTTGAGACCCAGTACTTC
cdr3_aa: CSVDGGLAGGLETQYF

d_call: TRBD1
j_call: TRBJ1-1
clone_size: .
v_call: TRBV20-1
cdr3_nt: TGCAGTGCTAGAAACAGGGGCTGGAATACTGAAGCTTTCTTT
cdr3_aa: CSARNRGWNTEAFF

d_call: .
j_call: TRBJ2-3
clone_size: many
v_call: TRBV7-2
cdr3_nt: TGTGCCAGCAGCCCAACCGGGACACGATCCACAGATACGCAGTATTTT
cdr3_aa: CASSPTGTRSTDTQYF

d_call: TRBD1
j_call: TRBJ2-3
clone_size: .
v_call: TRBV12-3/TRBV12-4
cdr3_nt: TGTGCCAGCAGTTCAGGCTGGACAGGTCAGGATACGCAGTATTTT
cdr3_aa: CASSSGWTGQDTQYF

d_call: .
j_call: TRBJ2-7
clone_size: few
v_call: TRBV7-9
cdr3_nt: TGTGCCAGCAGCTTCAAGGGGTCCTACGAGCAGTACTTC
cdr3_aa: CASSFKGSYEQYF

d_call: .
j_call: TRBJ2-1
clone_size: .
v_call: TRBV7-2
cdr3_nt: TGTGCCAGCAGCGCGGGGACATACAATGAGCAGTTCTTC
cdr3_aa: CASSAGTYNEQFF

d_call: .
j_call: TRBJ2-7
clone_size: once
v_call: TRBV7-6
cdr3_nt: TGTGCCAGCAGCTTAGACCCCAGGGACCAGTACTTC
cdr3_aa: CASSLDPRDQYF

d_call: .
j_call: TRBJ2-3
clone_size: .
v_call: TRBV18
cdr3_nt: TGTGCCAGCTCAAGCGGACAGATCTCGGATACGCAGTATTTT
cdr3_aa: CASSSGQISDTQYF

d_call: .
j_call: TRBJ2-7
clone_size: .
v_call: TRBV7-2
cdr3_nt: TGTGCCAGCAGCTTAGCCCTAGCGCCTTCCGAGCAGTACTTC
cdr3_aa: CASSLALAPSEQYF

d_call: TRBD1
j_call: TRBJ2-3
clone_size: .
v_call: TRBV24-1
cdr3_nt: TGTGCCACCACCGGTTCCGGGACAGCGAGCACAGATACGCAGTATTTT
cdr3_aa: CATTGSGTASTDTQYF

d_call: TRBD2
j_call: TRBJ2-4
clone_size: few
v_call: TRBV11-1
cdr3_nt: TGTGCCAGCAGCTTATCCCCAGCGGGGGGCTCAGGGCAGTACTTC
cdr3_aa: CASSLSPAGGSGQYF

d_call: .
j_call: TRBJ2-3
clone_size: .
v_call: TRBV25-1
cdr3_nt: TGTGCCAGCAGAAGGACAATTGGGGGGGCGGATACGCAGTATTTT
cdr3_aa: CASRRTIGGADTQYF

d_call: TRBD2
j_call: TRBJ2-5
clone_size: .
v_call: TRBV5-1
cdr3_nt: TGCGCCAGCAGCTTGGCCCGGACTAGCGGCCAAGAGACCCAGTACTTC
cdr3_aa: CASSLARTSGQETQYF

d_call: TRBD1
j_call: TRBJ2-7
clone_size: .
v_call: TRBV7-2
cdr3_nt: TGTGCCACCGGACAGGGCAGCGAGCAGTACTTC
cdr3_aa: CATGQGSEQYF

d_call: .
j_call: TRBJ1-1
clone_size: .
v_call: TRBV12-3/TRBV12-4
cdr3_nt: TGTGCCAGCAACCCCCGGGACGGGGTAACTGAAGCTTTCTTT
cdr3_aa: CASNPRDGVTEAFF

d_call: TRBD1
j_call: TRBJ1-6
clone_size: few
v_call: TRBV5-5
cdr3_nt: TGTGCCAGCAGCGCGGACAGGACCAGCTCCTATAATTCACCCCTCCACTTT
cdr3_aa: CASSADRTSSYNSPLHF

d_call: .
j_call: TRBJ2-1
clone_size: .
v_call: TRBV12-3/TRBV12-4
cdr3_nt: TGTGCCAGCAGCCTGTACCCTCGTGAGCAGTTCTTC
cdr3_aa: CASSLYPREQFF

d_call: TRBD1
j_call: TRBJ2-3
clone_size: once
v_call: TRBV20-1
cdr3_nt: TGCAGTGCTTGCACAGGGGGCTCAAGCACAGATACGCAGTATTTT
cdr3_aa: CSACTGGSSTDTQYF

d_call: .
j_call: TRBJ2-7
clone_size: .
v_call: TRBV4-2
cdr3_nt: TGTGCCAGCAGCCAAGTGACTCCATACTACGAGCAGTACTTC
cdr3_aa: CASSQVTPYYEQYF

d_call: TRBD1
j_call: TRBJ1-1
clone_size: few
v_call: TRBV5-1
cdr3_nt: TGCGCCAGCAGCTGGGGTGGACAGGGGAACACTGAAGCTTTCTTT
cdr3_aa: CASSWGGQGNTEAFF

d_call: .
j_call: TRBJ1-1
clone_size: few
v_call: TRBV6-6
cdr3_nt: TGTGCCAGCTACCGAGTGGGGAGCACTGAAGCTTTCTTT
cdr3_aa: CASYRVGSTEAFF

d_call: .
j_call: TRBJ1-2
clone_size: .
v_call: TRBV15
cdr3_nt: TGTGCCACCAGCATTTCCCATGTACAGATGGGTGGCTACACCTTC
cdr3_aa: CATSISHVQMGGYTF

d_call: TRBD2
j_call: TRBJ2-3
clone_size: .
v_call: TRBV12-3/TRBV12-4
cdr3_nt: TGTGCCAGCAGCCCAACGGGACTAGCAACAGATACGCAGTATTTT
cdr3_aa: CASSPTGLATDTQYF

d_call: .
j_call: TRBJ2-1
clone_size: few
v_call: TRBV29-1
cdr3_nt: TGCAGCGTTGGTATACAGGGACGGGGCTACAATGAGCAGTTCTTC
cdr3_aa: CSVGIQGRGYNEQFF

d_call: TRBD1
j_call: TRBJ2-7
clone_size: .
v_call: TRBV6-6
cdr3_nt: TGTGCCAGCATGGGGGACAGCACCTACGAGCAGTACTTC
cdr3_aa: CASMGDSTYEQYF

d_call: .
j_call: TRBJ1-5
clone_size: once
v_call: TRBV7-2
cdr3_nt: TGTGCCAGCAGCCTAGACACGGGCAATCAGCCCCAGCATTTT
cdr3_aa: CASSLDTGNQPQHF

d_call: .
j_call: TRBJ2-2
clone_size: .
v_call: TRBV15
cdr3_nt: TGTGCCACCAGCAGAGATAGGGCAGGGGTCGGCGTGACCGGGGAGCTGTTTTTT
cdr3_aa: CATSRDRAGVGVTGELFF

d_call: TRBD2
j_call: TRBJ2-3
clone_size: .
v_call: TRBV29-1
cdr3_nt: TGCAGCGTTCGGGGACTAGCGGACGACACAGATACGCAGTATTTT
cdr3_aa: CSVRGLADDTDTQYF

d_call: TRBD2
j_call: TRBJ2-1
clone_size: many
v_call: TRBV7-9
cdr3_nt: TGTGCCAGCAGCCCATCCAGCGGGGGGATCTCCTACAATGAGCAGTTCTTC
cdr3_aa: CASSPSSGGISYNEQFF

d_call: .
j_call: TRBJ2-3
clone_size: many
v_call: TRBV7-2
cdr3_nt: TGTGCCAGCAGCTTAGTTGCCGGGACCACAGATACGCAGTATTTT
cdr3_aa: CASSLVAGTTDTQYF

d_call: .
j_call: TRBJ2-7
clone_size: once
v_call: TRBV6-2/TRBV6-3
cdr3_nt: TGTGCCAGCAGTCCTCCGGCAGCCTACGAGCAGTACTTC
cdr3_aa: CASSPPAAYEQYF

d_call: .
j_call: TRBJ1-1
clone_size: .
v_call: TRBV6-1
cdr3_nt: TGTGCCAGCAGTAGACTCATAAGCGCTGAAGCTTTCTTT
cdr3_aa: CASSRLISAEAFF

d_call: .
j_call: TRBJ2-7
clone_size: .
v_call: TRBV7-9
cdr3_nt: TGTGCCAGCAGCTCAGGGACGGATCTTAAAGGCGAGCAGTACTTC
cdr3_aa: CASSSGTDLKGEQYF

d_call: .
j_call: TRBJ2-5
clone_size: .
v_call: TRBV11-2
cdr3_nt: TGTGCCAGCAGCTTTGCAGGGGGGGAGCGGGAGACCCAGTACTTC
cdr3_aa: CASSFAGGERETQYF

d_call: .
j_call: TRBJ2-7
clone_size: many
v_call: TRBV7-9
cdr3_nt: TGTGCCAGCAGCTTTTTCCGTAGCGGATCCTACGAGCAGTACTTC
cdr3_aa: CASSFFRSGSYEQYF

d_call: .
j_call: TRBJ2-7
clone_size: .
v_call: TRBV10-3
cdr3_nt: TGTGCCATCAGTGGCCGGGACGGCTACGAGCAGTACTTC
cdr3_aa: CAISGRDGYEQYF

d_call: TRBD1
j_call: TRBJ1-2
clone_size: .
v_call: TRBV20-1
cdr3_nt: TGCAGTGCTAAGGGACAGGGAGCTGGGGGCTACACCTTC
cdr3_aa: CSAKGQGAGGYTF

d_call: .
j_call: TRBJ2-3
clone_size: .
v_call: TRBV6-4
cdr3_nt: TGTGCCAGCAGTGACATTGCGGGGGCCGCCGATACGCAGTATTTT
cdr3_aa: CASSDIAGAADTQYF

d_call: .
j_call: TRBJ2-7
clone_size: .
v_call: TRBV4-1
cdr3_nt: TGCGCCAGCAGCCAAGATCGAGCGGGCCTTACAAGCTCCTACGAGCAGTACTTC
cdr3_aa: CASSQDRAGLTSSYEQYF

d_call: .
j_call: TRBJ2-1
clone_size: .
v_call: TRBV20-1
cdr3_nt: TGCAGTGCTAGTCCCAACCCTTCCAATGAGCAGTTCTTC
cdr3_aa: CSASPNPSNEQFF

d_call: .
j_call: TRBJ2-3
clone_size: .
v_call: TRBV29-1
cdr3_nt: TGCAGCGTTGAAGTAAGGCGGATTAGCACAGATACGCAGTATTTT
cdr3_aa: CSVEVRRISTDTQYF

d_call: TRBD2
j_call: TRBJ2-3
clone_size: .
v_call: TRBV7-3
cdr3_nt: TGTGCCAGCAGCTTTAGCGGGGGGGTCCCAGATACGCAGTATTTT
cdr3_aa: CASSFSGGVPDTQYF

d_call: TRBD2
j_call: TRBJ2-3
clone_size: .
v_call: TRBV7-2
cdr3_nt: TGTGCCAGCAGCCGACTAGCGGGGGGGCGAACAGATACGCAGTATTTT
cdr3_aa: CASSRLAGGRTDTQYF